A selection of T cell receptor beta chains follows, all from one sample in a study of T cells in Graves' hyperthyroidism and ophthalmopathy. TCRdb analysed the multiplex PCR reads with MiXCR anew, one entry per CDR3 protein. Of hundreds of thousands of distinct CDR3 sequences listed, about 19% are singletons. Sequenced input: blood. These receptors all come from a woman in her forties or fifties with Graves' hyperthyroidism that later progressed to Graves' ophthalmopathy. Each CDR3 is given with its conserved first and last residue. The D gene is left open where the match is weak. The listing skips clone size in some rows; elsewhere it reads once, few, many or a size class.

clone_size,v_call,j_call,d_call,cdr3_nt,cdr3_aa
once,TRBV6-5,TRBJ1-4,NA,TGTGCCAGCAGTTACCGGGGGCCTTCTTATGGTAATGAAAAACTGTTTTTT,CASSYRGPSYGNEKLFF
NA,TRBV30,TRBJ2-5,NA,TGTGCCTCTAGTTTAATTCACCTAGACTCACCGCAAGAGACCCAGTACTTC,CASSLIHLDSPQETQYF
NA,TRBV29-1,TRBJ1-2,NA,TGCAGCGTTGATCCCCCGGACAGAAGCTATGGCTACACCTTC,CSVDPPDRSYGYTF
many,TRBV11-3,TRBJ2-1,TRBD2,TGTGCCAGCAGCTTAAGGGGCGGGAGCTCCTACAATGAGCAGTTCTTC,CASSLRGGSSYNEQFF
NA,TRBV9,TRBJ1-1,NA,TGTGCCAGCAGCGTATTTGAAGGAACTGAAGCTTTCTTT,CASSVFEGTEAFF
NA,TRBV6-1,TRBJ1-1,TRBD1,TGTGCCAGCAGTGGCAGGACAGGGCATGAAGCTTTCTTT,CASSGRTGHEAFF
many,TRBV25-1,TRBJ2-7,TRBD1,TGTGCCAGCAGTGAATTCGACAGGGAGTACGAGCAGTACTTC,CASSEFDREYEQYF
many,TRBV7-8,TRBJ1-1,TRBD1,TGTGCCAGCAGCCCCACCGTCTCGGGACAGGGAAGGGAAGCTTTCTTT,CASSPTVSGQGREAFF
many,TRBV3-1,TRBJ1-4,TRBD1,TGTGCCAGCAGCCAAGAAGGACAGGAAGGTGAAAAACTGTTTTTT,CASSQEGQEGEKLFF
NA,TRBV30,TRBJ1-1,NA,TGTGCCTGGAGGCCACCATACTGGGGCGCTGAAGCTTTCTTT,CAWRPPYWGAEAFF
NA,TRBV6-2/TRBV6-3,TRBJ1-5,TRBD1,TGTGCCAGCAGTTACGTCAGGGGGGGGAATCAGCCCCAGCATTTT,CASSYVRGGNQPQHF
few,TRBV5-5,TRBJ2-7,NA,TGTGCCAGCAGCTTGGTTTTCGTGGTAAACACCTACGAGCAGTACTTC,CASSLVFVVNTYEQYF
once,TRBV12-3/TRBV12-4,TRBJ1-4,NA,TGTGCCAGCAGTTTAGGTCTGGGGCTTCGTGAAAAACTGTTTTTT,CASSLGLGLREKLFF
few,TRBV2,TRBJ2-7,NA,TGTGTCAGCAGTGATATGGGAATTGGCTACGAGCAGTACTTC,CVSSDMGIGYEQYF
many,TRBV28,TRBJ2-7,NA,TGTGCCAGCAGCCAACCTGGACGGGAGATTAACTCCTACGAGCAGTACTTC,CASSQPGREINSYEQYF
many,TRBV12-3/TRBV12-4,TRBJ1-5,NA,TGTGCCAGCAGTTTGGGGGGGACCAATCAGCCCCAGCATTTT,CASSLGGTNQPQHF
NA,TRBV27,TRBJ1-1,TRBD1,TGTGCCAGCAGTTTTATGCAGGGGGGGGATAAGACTGAAGCTTTCTTT,CASSFMQGGDKTEAFF